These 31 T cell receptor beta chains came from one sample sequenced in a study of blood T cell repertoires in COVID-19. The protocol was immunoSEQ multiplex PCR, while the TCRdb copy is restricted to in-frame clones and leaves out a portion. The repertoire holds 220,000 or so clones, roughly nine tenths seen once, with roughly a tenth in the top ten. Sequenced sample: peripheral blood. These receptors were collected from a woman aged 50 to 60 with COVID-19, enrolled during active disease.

Here the CDR3 reads CASSEPTSGGVYLRADTQYF. The DNA for the CDR3 is TGTGCCAGCAGTGAACCGACTAGCGGGGGGGTCTACCTGCGCGCAGATACGCAGTATTTT. The V and J genes are TRBV2 and TRBJ2-3; TRBD2 matches at 14 bases. V gave up 2 bases and J gave up 4 bases; unmatched junction bases: 14. Germline assignment: CDR1 SNHLY and CDR2 FYNNEI. This CDR3 spans 20 amino acids.

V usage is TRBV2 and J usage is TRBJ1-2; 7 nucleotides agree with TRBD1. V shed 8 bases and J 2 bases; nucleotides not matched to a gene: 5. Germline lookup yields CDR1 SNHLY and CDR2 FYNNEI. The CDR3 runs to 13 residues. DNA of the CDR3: TGTGCCAGCGCGGGCAGGGGGAACTATGGCTACACCTTC. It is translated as CASAGRGNYGYTF.

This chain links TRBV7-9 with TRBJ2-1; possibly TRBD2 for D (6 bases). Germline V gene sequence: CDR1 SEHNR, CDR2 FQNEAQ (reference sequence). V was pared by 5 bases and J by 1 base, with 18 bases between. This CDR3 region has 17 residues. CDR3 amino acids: CASSPLAGYSSYNEQFF. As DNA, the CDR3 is TGTGCCAGCAGCCCACTCGCGGGGTATTCTTCCTACAATGAGCAGTTCTTC.

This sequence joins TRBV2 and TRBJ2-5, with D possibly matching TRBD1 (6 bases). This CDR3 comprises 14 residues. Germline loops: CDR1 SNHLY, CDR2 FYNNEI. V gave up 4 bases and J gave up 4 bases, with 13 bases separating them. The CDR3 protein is CASSAQGRTETQYF. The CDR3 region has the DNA TGTGCCAGCAGTGCTCAGGGGCGCACAGAGACCCAGTACTTC.

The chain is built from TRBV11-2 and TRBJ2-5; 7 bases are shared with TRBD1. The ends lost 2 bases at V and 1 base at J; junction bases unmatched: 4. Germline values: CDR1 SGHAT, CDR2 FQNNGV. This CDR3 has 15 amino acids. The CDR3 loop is CASSLSRQGQETQYF. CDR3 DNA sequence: TGTGCCAGCAGCTTATCTCGACAGGGCCAAGAGACCCAGTACTTC.

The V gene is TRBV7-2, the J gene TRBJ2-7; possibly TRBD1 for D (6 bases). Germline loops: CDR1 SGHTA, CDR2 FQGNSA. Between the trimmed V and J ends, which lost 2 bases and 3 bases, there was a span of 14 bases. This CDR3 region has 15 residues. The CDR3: CASSLRAGERYEQYV. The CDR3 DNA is TGTGCCAGCAGCTTAAGGGCAGGGGAACGCTACGAGCAGTACGTC.

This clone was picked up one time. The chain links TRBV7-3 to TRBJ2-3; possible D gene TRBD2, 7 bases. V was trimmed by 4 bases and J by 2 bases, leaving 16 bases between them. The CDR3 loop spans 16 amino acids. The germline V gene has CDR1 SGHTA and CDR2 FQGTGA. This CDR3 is CASSSGAGVHTDTQYF. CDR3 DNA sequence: TGTGCCAGCAGCTCGGGGGCGGGGGTACACACAGATACGCAGTATTTT.

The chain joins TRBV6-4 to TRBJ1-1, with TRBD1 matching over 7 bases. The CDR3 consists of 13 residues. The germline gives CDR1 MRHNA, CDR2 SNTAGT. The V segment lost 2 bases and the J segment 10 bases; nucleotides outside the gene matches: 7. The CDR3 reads CASSDGGGRGAFF. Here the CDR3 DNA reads TGTGCCAGCAGTGACGGAGGGGGCAGAGGAGCTTTCTTT.

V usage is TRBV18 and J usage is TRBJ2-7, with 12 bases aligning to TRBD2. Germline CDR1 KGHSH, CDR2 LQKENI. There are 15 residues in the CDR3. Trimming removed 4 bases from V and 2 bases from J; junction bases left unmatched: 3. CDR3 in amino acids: CASSQGLAGPYEQYF. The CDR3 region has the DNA TGTGCCAGCTCACAAGGACTAGCGGGGCCCTACGAGCAGTACTTC. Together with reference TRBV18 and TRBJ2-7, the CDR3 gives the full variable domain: NAGVMQNPRHLVRRRGQEARLRCSPMKGHSHVYWYRQLPEEGLKFMVYLQKENIIDESGMPKERFSAEFPKEGPSILRIQQVVRGDSAAYFCASSQGLAGPYEQYFGPGTRLTVT.

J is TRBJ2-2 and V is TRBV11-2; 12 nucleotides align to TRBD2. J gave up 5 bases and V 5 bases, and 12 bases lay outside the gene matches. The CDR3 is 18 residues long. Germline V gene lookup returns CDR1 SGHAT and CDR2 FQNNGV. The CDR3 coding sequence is TGTGCCAGCAGCCCATTCCAACTAGCGGGGGGCCGAACCGGGGAGCTGTTTTTT. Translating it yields CASSPFQLAGGRTGELFF.

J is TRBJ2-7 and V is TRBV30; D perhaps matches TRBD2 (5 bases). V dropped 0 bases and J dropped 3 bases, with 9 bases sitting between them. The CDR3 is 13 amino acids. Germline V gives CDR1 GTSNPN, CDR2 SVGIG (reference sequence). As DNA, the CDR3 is TGTGCCTGGAGTGTAAAAGGAGGCTACGAGCAGTACTTC. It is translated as CAWSVKGGYEQYF.

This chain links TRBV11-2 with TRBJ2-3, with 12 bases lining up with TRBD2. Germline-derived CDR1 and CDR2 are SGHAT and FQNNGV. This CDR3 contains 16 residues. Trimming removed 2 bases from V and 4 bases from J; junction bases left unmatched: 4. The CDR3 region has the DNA TGTGCCAGCAGCTTATTCGCTAGCGGGGGGGCAGATACGCAGTATTTT. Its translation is CASSLFASGGADTQYF.

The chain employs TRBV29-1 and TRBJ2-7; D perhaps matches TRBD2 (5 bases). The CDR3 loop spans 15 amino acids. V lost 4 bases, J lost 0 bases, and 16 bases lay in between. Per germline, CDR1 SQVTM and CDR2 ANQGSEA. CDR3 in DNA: TGCAGCGTTGTATCCCCCTCGGGGAGCTCCTACGAGCAGTACGTC. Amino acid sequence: CSVVSPSGSSYEQYV.

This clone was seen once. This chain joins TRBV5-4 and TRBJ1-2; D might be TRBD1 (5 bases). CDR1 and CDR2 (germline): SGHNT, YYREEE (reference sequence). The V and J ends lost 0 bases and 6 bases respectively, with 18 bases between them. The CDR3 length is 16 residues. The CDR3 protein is CASSLVGRGAGHGYTF. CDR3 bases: TGTGCCAGCAGCTTGGTAGGGCGTGGGGCAGGGCATGGCTACACCTTC.

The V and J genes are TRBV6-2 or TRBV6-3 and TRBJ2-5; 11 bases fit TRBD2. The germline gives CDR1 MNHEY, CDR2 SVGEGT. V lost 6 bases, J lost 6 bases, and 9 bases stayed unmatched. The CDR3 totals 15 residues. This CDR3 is CASSFSGGALKTQYF. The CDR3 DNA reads TGTGCCAGCAGCTTTAGCGGGGGGGCCTTGAAGACCCAGTACTTC.

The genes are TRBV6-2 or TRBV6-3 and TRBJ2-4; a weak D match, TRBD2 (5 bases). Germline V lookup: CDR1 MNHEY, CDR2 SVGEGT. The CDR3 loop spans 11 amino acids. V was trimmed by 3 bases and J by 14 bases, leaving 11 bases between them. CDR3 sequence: CASSYPGSEYF. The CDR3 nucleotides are TGTGCCAGCAGTTATCCGGGATCCGAGTACTTC.

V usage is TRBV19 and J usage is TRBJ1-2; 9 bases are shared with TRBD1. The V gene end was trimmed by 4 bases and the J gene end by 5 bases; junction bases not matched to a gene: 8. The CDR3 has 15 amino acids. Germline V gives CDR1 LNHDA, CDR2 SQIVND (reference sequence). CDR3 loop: CASSTGTGFDYGYTF. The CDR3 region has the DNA TGTGCCAGTAGTACCGGGACAGGGTTTGATTATGGCTACACCTTC.

The CDR3 nucleotides are TGTGCCAGCAGCCTAAAGGGGGACCCGAACACCGGGGAGCTGTTTTTT. Translation: CASSLKGDPNTGELFF. V usage is TRBV28 and J usage is TRBJ2-2, with D tentatively TRBD1 (6 bases). The CDR3 loop spans 16 amino acids. V shed 6 bases and J shed 0 bases, with 14 bases lying between them. Looked up from germline, CDR1 is MDHEN and CDR2 is SYDVKM.

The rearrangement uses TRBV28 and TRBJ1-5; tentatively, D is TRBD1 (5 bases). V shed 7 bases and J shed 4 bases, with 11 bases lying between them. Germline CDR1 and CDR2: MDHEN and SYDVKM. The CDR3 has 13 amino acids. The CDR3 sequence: CASTPGGNQPQHF. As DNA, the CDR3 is TGTGCCAGCACACCGGGGGGAAATCAGCCCCAGCATTTT.

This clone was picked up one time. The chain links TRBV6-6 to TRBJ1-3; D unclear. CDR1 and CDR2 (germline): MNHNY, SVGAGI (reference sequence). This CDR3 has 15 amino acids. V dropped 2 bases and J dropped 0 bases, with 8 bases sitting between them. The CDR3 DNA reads TGTGCCAGCAGTTACAATCTTCCCTCTGGAAACACCATATATTTT. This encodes CASSYNLPSGNTIYF.

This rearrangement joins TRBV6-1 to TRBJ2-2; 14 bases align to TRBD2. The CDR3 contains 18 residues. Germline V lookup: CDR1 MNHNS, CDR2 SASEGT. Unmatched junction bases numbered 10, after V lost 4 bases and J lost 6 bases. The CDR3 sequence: CASSGRLAGGPIAGELFF. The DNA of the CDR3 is TGTGCCAGCAGTGGCCGACTAGCGGGGGGGCCTATAGCCGGGGAGCTGTTTTTT.

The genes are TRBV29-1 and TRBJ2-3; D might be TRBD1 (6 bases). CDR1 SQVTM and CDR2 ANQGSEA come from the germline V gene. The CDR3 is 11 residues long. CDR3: CGTSRADTQYF. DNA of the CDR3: TGCGGGACAAGCCGTGCAGATACGCAGTATTTT.

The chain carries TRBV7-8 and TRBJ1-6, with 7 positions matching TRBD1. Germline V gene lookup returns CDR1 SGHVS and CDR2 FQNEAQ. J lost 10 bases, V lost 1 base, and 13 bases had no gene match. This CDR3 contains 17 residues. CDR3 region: CASSLVVQGGIGSPLHF. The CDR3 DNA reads TGTGCCAGCAGCTTAGTTGTTCAGGGGGGTATAGGGTCACCCCTCCACTTT.

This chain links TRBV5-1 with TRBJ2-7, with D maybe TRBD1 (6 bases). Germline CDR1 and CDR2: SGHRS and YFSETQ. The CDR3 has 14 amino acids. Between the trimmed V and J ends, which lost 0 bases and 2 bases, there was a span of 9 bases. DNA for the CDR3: TGCGCCAGCAGCTTGGAGTCAGGGGCCTACGAGCAGTACTTC. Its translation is CASSLESGAYEQYF.

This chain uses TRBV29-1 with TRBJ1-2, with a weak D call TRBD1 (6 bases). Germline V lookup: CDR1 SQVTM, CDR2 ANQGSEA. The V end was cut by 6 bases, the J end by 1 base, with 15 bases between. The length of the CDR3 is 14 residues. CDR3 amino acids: CSVPDRDNNYGYTF. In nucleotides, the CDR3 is TGCAGCGTCCCGGACCGGGACAATAACTATGGCTACACCTTC.

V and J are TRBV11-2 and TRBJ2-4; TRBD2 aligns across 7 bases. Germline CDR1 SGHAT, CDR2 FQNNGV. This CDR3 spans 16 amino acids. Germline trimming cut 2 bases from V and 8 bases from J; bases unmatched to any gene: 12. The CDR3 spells CASSLRGRREGDIQYF. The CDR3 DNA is TGTGCCAGCAGCTTAAGGGGTAGGAGGGAGGGAGACATTCAGTACTTC.

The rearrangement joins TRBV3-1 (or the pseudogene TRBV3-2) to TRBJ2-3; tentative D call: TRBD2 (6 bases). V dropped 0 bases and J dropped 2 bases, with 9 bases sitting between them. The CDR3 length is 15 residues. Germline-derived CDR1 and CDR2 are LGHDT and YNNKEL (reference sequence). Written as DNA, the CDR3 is TGTGCCAGCAGCCAAGATCGGGACTTCACAGATACGCAGTATTTT. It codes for CASSQDRDFTDTQYF.

CDR3 nucleotide sequence: TGTGCCAGCAGTTTATCGAGACTAGCGGGGGGATATGAGCAGTTCTTC. As protein: CASSLSRLAGGYEQFF. The chain recombines TRBV27 with TRBJ2-1, with 13 positions matching TRBD2. J gave up 8 bases and V 0 bases, and 4 bases lay outside the gene matches. Germline CDR1 MNHEY, CDR2 SMNVEV (reference sequence). The length of the CDR3 is 16 residues.

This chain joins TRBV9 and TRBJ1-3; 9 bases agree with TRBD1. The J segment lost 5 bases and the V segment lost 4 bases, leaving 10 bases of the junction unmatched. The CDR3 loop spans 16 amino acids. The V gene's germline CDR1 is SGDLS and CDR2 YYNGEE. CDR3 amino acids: CASSHGLTGGRNTIYF. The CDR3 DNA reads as TGTGCCAGCAGCCACGGCCTGACAGGGGGGAGAAACACCATATATTTT.

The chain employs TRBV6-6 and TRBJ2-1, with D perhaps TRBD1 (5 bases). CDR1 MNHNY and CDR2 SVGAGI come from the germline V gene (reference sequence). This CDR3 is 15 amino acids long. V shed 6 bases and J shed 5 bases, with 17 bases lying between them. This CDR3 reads CASSQGTTRNNEQFF. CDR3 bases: TGTGCCAGCAGCCAGGGAACAACGCGGAACAATGAGCAGTTCTTC.

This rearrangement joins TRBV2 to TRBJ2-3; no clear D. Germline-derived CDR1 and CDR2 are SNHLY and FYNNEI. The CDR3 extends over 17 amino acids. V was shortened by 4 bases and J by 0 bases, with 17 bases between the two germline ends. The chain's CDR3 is CASSGPTEFASTDTQYF. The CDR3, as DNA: TGTGCCAGCAGTGGCCCTACAGAATTCGCTAGCACAGATACGCAGTATTTT.